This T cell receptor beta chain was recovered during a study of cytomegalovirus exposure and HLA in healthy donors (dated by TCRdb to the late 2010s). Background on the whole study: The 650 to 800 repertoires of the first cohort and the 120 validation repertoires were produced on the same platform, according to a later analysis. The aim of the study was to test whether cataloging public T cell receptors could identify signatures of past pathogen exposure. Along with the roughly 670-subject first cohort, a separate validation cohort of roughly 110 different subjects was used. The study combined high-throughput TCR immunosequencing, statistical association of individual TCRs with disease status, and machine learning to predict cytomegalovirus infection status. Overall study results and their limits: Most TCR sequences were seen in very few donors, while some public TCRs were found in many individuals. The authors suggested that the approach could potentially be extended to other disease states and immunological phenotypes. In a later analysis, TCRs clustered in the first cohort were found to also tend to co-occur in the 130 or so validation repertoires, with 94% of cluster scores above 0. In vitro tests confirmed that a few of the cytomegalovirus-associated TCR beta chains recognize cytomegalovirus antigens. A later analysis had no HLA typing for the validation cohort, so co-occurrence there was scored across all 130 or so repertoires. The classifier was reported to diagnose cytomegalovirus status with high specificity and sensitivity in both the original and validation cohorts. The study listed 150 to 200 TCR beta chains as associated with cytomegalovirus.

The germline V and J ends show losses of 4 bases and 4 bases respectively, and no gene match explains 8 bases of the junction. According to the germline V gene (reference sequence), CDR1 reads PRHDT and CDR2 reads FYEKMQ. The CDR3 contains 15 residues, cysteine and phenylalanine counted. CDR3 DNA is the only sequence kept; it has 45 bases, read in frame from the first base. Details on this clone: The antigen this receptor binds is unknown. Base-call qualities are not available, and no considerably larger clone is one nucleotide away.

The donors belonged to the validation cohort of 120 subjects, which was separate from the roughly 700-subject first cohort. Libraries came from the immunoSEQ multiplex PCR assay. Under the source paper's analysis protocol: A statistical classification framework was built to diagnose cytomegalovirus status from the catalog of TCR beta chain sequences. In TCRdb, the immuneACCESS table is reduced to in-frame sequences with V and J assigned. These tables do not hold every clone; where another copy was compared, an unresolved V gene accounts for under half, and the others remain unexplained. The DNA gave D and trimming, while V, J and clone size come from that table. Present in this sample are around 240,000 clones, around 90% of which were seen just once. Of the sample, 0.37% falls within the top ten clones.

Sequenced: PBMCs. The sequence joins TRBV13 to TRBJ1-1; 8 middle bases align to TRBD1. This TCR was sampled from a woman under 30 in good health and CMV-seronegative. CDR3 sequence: CASSSGTGLSTEAFF. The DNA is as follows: TGTGCCAGCAGCTCCGGGACAGGCTTATCCACTGAAGCTTTCTTT.